This entry features one T cell receptor (beta chain) sequence. The study recruited people aged roughly 18 to 100 years across more than 20 US areas. Germline CDR1 reads SQVTM; CDR2 reads ANQGSEA. V was pared by 5 bases and J by 4 bases, with 7 bases of the junction left unmatched. This CDR3 is built from 15 residues. The source of the sample is a study of blood T cell repertoires in COVID-19. Study-level information: Samples taken during acute and convalescent COVID-19 were collected in the United States, Italy and Spain.

Assay used: immunoSEQ multiplex PCR; TCRdb lists only in-frame clones, some missing. The sample records 150,000 or so clones, less than 85% being singletons. Sequenced sample: PBMCs or T cells enriched from blood (not recorded which). This sequence was found in a man in his fifties who had recovered from COVID-19. J is TRBJ2-4 and V is TRBV29-1, with 11 positions matching TRBD1. CDR3 coding DNA: TGCAGCGTTTCCGCCGGACAGGGGGCTAAAAACATTCAGTACTTC. This codes for CSVSAGQGAKNIQYF.